A selection of T cell receptor beta chains follows, all from one sample in a study of T cell responses to AZD1222 COVID-19 vaccine. Sequencing used immunoSEQ multiplex PCR; TCRdb keeps in-frame clones, though not all of them. The repertoire includes roughly 100,000 clones, over 90% of them detected once, and roughly 5% sits in the top ten. The material was peripheral blood, obtained on day 0 of AZD1222 vaccination. All receptors derive from an adult in good health. The CDR3 runs from the conserved cysteine through the conserved F or W. The D gene is left open where the match is weak. The listing skips clone size in some rows; elsewhere it reads once, few, many or a size class.

d_call: -; v_call: TRBV5-6; cdr3_length: 16; j_call: TRBJ2-3; clone_size: once; cdr3_nt: TGTGCCAGCAGCTTGGTGTTAGGGACTAGCACAGATACGCAGTATTTT; cdr3_aa: CASSLVLGTSTDTQYF
d_call: TRBD2; v_call: TRBV5-1; cdr3_length: 15; j_call: TRBJ2-1; clone_size: -; cdr3_nt: TGCGCCAGCAGCTTGGGACTAGCGGGTGTGTCAGAGCAGTTCTTC; cdr3_aa: CASSLGLAGVSEQFF
d_call: TRBD1; v_call: TRBV24-1; cdr3_length: 15; j_call: TRBJ2-2; clone_size: -; cdr3_nt: TGTGCCACCAGTGATTTCAGGGGGCATACCGGGGAGCTGTTTTTT; cdr3_aa: CATSDFRGHTGELFF
d_call: -; v_call: TRBV7-9; cdr3_length: 13; j_call: TRBJ2-5; clone_size: once; cdr3_nt: TGTGCCAGCAGCTTAGGAGTGGCTGAGACCCAGTACTTC; cdr3_aa: CASSLGVAETQYF
d_call: TRBD1; v_call: TRBV3-1/TRBV3-2; cdr3_length: 14; j_call: TRBJ1-6; clone_size: once; cdr3_nt: TGTGCCAGCAGCCTCGGACAGGGGGGATCACCCCTCCACTTT; cdr3_aa: CASSLGQGGSPLHF
d_call: -; v_call: TRBV28; cdr3_length: 14; j_call: TRBJ1-5; clone_size: -; cdr3_nt: TGTGCCAGCAGTTTAAAGGCAACCCCTTGGCCCCAGCATTTT; cdr3_aa: CASSLKATPWPQHF
d_call: -; v_call: TRBV9; cdr3_length: 17; j_call: TRBJ1-1; clone_size: -; cdr3_nt: TGTGCCAGCAGCGTTACCAATTTATGGGGGGAGAACACTGAAGCTTTCTTT; cdr3_aa: CASSVTNLWGENTEAFF
d_call: -; v_call: TRBV5-1; cdr3_length: 14; j_call: TRBJ2-1; clone_size: -; cdr3_nt: TGCGCCAGCAGCTTGGGTCAGACCTACAATGAGCAGTTCTTC; cdr3_aa: CASSLGQTYNEQFF
d_call: TRBD1; v_call: TRBV4-1; cdr3_length: 15; j_call: TRBJ1-1; clone_size: -; cdr3_nt: TGCGCCAGCAGCCAGGGTCAGGGGGGTGGCACTGAAGCTTTCTTT; cdr3_aa: CASSQGQGGGTEAFF
d_call: -; v_call: TRBV28; cdr3_length: 11; j_call: TRBJ2-5; clone_size: -; cdr3_nt: TGTGCCAGCAGTTTGTTGGAGACCCAGTACTTC; cdr3_aa: CASSLLETQYF
d_call: -; v_call: TRBV7-8; cdr3_length: 15; j_call: TRBJ2-7; clone_size: -; cdr3_nt: TGTGCCAGCAGCTTAGCGGGGGCTAGCTCCTACGAGCAGTACTTC; cdr3_aa: CASSLAGASSYEQYF
d_call: -; v_call: TRBV10-3; cdr3_length: 14; j_call: TRBJ1-1; clone_size: -; cdr3_nt: TGTGCCATCAGCCCGGACAGAATGAACACTGAAGCTTTCTTT; cdr3_aa: CAISPDRMNTEAFF
d_call: TRBD2; v_call: TRBV9; cdr3_length: 15; j_call: TRBJ2-3; clone_size: -; cdr3_nt: TGTGCCAGCAGCGTAGATCCGGGGGGGACAGATACGCAGTATTTT; cdr3_aa: CASSVDPGGTDTQYF
d_call: -; v_call: TRBV7-2; cdr3_length: 19; j_call: TRBJ1-2; clone_size: -; cdr3_nt: TGTGCCAGCAGCTTAGGGGGCTGGGGAGGGCGCTCGGCAAGTTATGGCTACACCTTC; cdr3_aa: CASSLGGWGGRSASYGYTF
d_call: -; v_call: TRBV7-9; cdr3_length: 14; j_call: TRBJ2-2; clone_size: -; cdr3_nt: TGTGCCAGCACCTTTAGGGAGTCCACCGGGGAGCTGTTTTTT; cdr3_aa: CASTFRESTGELFF
d_call: -; v_call: TRBV11-2; cdr3_length: 14; j_call: TRBJ2-3; clone_size: -; cdr3_nt: TGTGCCAGCAGCTTTAAGGTTGGGAAAGATACGCAGTATTTT; cdr3_aa: CASSFKVGKDTQYF
d_call: -; v_call: TRBV28; cdr3_length: 13; j_call: TRBJ2-4; clone_size: -; cdr3_nt: TGTGCCAGCAGTTTCGGGGTCGTTGACATTCAGTACTTC; cdr3_aa: CASSFGVVDIQYF
d_call: TRBD1; v_call: TRBV4-2; cdr3_length: 15; j_call: TRBJ2-7; clone_size: -; cdr3_nt: TGTGCCAGCAGCCACCCCGACAGGGCCAAAACCGAGCAGTACTTC; cdr3_aa: CASSHPDRAKTEQYF
d_call: -; v_call: TRBV27; cdr3_length: 14; j_call: TRBJ2-7; clone_size: -; cdr3_nt: TGTGCCAGCAGTTTTAGGCAGGGGGGCTACGAGCAGTACTTC; cdr3_aa: CASSFRQGGYEQYF
d_call: -; v_call: TRBV18; cdr3_length: 15; j_call: TRBJ1-1; clone_size: -; cdr3_nt: TGTGCCAGCTCACCGACGGCAGAAGGAGACACTGAAGCTTTCTTT; cdr3_aa: CASSPTAEGDTEAFF
d_call: -; v_call: TRBV2; cdr3_length: 14; j_call: TRBJ2-7; clone_size: -; cdr3_nt: TGTGCCAGCAGTGCGGGAGCCGTCCCCTACGAGCAGTACTTC; cdr3_aa: CASSAGAVPYEQYF
d_call: -; v_call: TRBV19; cdr3_length: 16; j_call: TRBJ1-1; clone_size: -; cdr3_nt: TGTGCCAGTAGTACCCCCGCGCTGGGGACAAACACTGAAGCTTTCTTT; cdr3_aa: CASSTPALGTNTEAFF
d_call: -; v_call: TRBV12-3/TRBV12-4; cdr3_length: 11; j_call: TRBJ2-5; clone_size: -; cdr3_nt: TGTGCCAGCAGTTTTAGAGAGACCCAGTACTTC; cdr3_aa: CASSFRETQYF
d_call: TRBD1; v_call: TRBV5-1; cdr3_length: 15; j_call: TRBJ1-5; clone_size: -; cdr3_nt: TGCGCCAGCAGCTTACAGGGGGCGCGTGATCAGCCCCAGCATTTT; cdr3_aa: CASSLQGARDQPQHF
d_call: -; v_call: TRBV6-5; cdr3_length: 13; j_call: TRBJ1-4; clone_size: -; cdr3_nt: TGTGCCAGCAGTTACTCCATCTCGGAAAAACTGTTTTTT; cdr3_aa: CASSYSISEKLFF
d_call: -; v_call: TRBV9; cdr3_length: 12; j_call: TRBJ2-2; clone_size: -; cdr3_nt: TGTGCCAGCAACAGGAACACCGGGGAGCTGTTTTTT; cdr3_aa: CASNRNTGELFF
d_call: TRBD2; v_call: TRBV9; cdr3_length: 16; j_call: TRBJ2-7; clone_size: -; cdr3_nt: TGTGCCAGCAGCGTAGGTGGTCTAGCGGATGCCTACGAGCAGTACTTC; cdr3_aa: CASSVGGLADAYEQYF
d_call: -; v_call: TRBV14; cdr3_length: 14; j_call: TRBJ2-3; clone_size: -; cdr3_nt: TGTGCCAGCAGCCAATTTTCAGGCACAGATACGCAGTATTTT; cdr3_aa: CASSQFSGTDTQYF
d_call: -; v_call: TRBV5-1; cdr3_length: 15; j_call: TRBJ2-3; clone_size: once; cdr3_nt: TGCGCCAGCAGCTTGGCCACCCGACTCACAGATACGCAGTATTTT; cdr3_aa: CASSLATRLTDTQYF
d_call: -; v_call: TRBV18; cdr3_length: 16; j_call: TRBJ1-3; clone_size: -; cdr3_nt: TGTGCCAGCTCACCAAGGACGGCTAATACTGGAAACACCATATATTTT; cdr3_aa: CASSPRTANTGNTIYF
d_call: -; v_call: TRBV6-2/TRBV6-3; cdr3_length: 14; j_call: TRBJ2-1; clone_size: -; cdr3_nt: TGTGCCAGCAGCGACCCCTGGGCGGGAAGGGAGCAGTTCTTC; cdr3_aa: CASSDPWAGREQFF
d_call: -; v_call: TRBV29-1; cdr3_length: 11; j_call: TRBJ1-2; clone_size: -; cdr3_nt: TGCAGCGTTGATGCTCAGGGGGGCTACACCTTC; cdr3_aa: CSVDAQGGYTF